Listed below are T cell receptor beta chains from one sample, sequenced in a study of radiation and T cells in renal cell carcinoma. This table comes from immunoSEQ multiplex PCR, and its TCRdb copy is limited to in-frame clones, with some not included. The data show more than 75,000 clones, 82% seen once. The sample in question was blood, obtained from a patient whose treatment included radiotherapy and nephrectomy. Receptor source: a man aged 55 to 70 with renal cell carcinoma. CDR3s include the opening cysteine and the closing phenylalanine or tryptophan. The D gene is left open where the match is weak. Only some rows state a clone size, as once, few, many or a class for expanded clones.

CDR3nt	CDR3aa	abundance	v_gene	j_gene	d_gene
TGTGCCAGCAGCTTGGGGACAGGGGGGTCCTACGAGCAGTACTTC	CASSLGTGGSYEQYF	once	TRBV5-6	TRBJ2-7	TRBD1
TGCGCCAGCAGCCAACTGTTAGGACTGAACACTGAAGCTTTCTTT	CASSQLLGLNTEAFF	-	TRBV4-1	TRBJ1-1	-
TGTGCCAGCCACTCTAGGGGGTCCTACGAGCAGTACTTC	CASHSRGSYEQYF	-	TRBV27	TRBJ2-7	-
TGCGCCAGCAGCCAAGGAGAGCGGGGTGCATATGGCTACACCTTC	CASSQGERGAYGYTF	-	TRBV4-1	TRBJ1-2	-
TGTGCCAGCAGTTCCCACCAAAGAAATCAGCCCCAGCATTTT	CASSSHQRNQPQHF	-	TRBV27	TRBJ1-5	-
TGTGCCAGCAGCTTAAGAAGGAGGACTAGCGGGAACAGTGAGCAGTTCTTC	CASSLRRRTSGNSEQFF	-	TRBV7-3	TRBJ2-1	TRBD2
TGCGCCAGCAGTAACGGTCCAGAGACCCAGTACTTC	CASSNGPETQYF	-	TRBV10-2	TRBJ2-5	-
TGCGCCAGCAGCCAAGAACTGGGGCTCCTCTCTGGAAACACCATATATTTT	CASSQELGLLSGNTIYF	-	TRBV4-3	TRBJ1-3	-
TGTGCCTGGAGTGAACTAGCGGTCCGCTACGAGCAGTACTTC	CAWSELAVRYEQYF	-	TRBV30	TRBJ2-7	TRBD2
TGCAGCGGATCAGACATCTCTGGAAACACCATATATTTT	CSGSDISGNTIYF	-	TRBV29-1	TRBJ1-3	-
TGTGCCAGCGGAACCAGGGGGGCCTATTCACCCCTCCACTTT	CASGTRGAYSPLHF	-	TRBV6-5	TRBJ1-6	TRBD1
TGTGCCAGCAGTTTATCGGGACAGGGGACCTACGAGCAGTACTTC	CASSLSGQGTYEQYF	once	TRBV27	TRBJ2-7	TRBD1
TGTGCCAGTAGTATAGATCCTTTCCGGGACAGTGGGGCCAACGTCCTGACTTTC	CASSIDPFRDSGANVLTF	-	TRBV19	TRBJ2-6	TRBD1
TGTGCCAGCTACTCCGTAGGGCACTCCTACGAGCAGTACTTC	CASYSVGHSYEQYF	few	TRBV28	TRBJ2-7	-
TGCACCTCGGGGGAGGGGACCGCCCGAGAGACCCAGTACTTC	CTSGEGTARETQYF	-	TRBV29-1	TRBJ2-5	TRBD2
TGTGCCAGCAGTTTATCTAGCGGTATATCCTACGAGCAGTACTTC	CASSLSSGISYEQYF	-	TRBV27	TRBJ2-7	-
TGTGCCAGCAGCTTACGGGCTAGCGGGATAGGTGAGCAGTTCTTC	CASSLRASGIGEQFF	-	TRBV5-6	TRBJ2-1	TRBD2
TGTGCCAGCAGTCCCGGACAGTGGGACTATGGCTACACCTTC	CASSPGQWDYGYTF	-	TRBV6-5	TRBJ1-2	-
TGTGCCAGCAGCTACAGTCGAGGGACAGGGTGGCAGTACAATGAGCAGTTCTTC	CASSYSRGTGWQYNEQFF	-	TRBV11-2	TRBJ2-1	TRBD1
TGTGCCTTGGGACTGACGACAGATACGCAGTATTTT	CALGLTTDTQYF	-	TRBV30	TRBJ2-3	-
TGTGCCAGCTCACCCGCAGTGATCTCCTACGAGCAGTACTTC	CASSPAVISYEQYF	-	TRBV18	TRBJ2-7	-
TGTGCCAGCAGCTTACCTACTAGCGGGAGGAGAGATACGCAGTATTTT	CASSLPTSGRRDTQYF	-	TRBV7-9	TRBJ2-3	TRBD2
TGTGCCAGCAGGAGAGACAGGACTAATGAAAAACTGTTTTTT	CASRRDRTNEKLFF	-	TRBV2	TRBJ1-4	-
TGTGCCAGCAGCACGGGACAGGGAGGGGATGAAAAACTGTTTTTT	CASSTGQGGDEKLFF	few	TRBV21-1	TRBJ1-4	-
TGTGCCAGCAGCTCGCGGAGAGAGCGGACCGGGGAGCTGTTTTTT	CASSSRRERTGELFF	-	TRBV27	TRBJ2-2	-
TGTGCCTGGAGCGGTTTCAGCGGGAGGGTTTCGGATGAGCAGTTCTTC	CAWSGFSGRVSDEQFF	-	TRBV30	TRBJ2-1	TRBD2
TGTGCCTGGGACAGGGCGAAATATGGCCACACCTTC	CAWDRAKYGHTF	-	TRBV30	TRBJ1-2	TRBD1
TGTGCCAGCAGCGTGACTAGCGGGGACCTGAACACCGGGGAGCTGTTTTTT	CASSVTSGDLNTGELFF	-	TRBV9	TRBJ2-2	TRBD2
TGTGCCAGCAGCTTAGAGCAGGCCCCCTATGGCTACACCTTC	CASSLEQAPYGYTF	-	TRBV7-9	TRBJ1-2	-
TGTGCCAGCAGCTTGGTTGGACAGGCCTATGGCTACACCTTC	CASSLVGQAYGYTF	-	TRBV5-4	TRBJ1-2	TRBD1
TGTGCCAGCAACCCCCGGGACAGGACAGGGGGAAAGGACACTGAAGCTTTCTTT	CASNPRDRTGGKDTEAFF	-	TRBV5-5	TRBJ1-1	TRBD1
TGCGCCAGCAGCCAAGGGTTCGGCGGAGGGTCCTACAATGAGCAGTTCTTC	CASSQGFGGGSYNEQFF	-	TRBV4-1	TRBJ2-1	-
TGCGCCAGCAGCCATGAAGTGGGCACGAACACCGGGGAGCTGTTTTTT	CASSHEVGTNTGELFF	-	TRBV4-3	TRBJ2-2	-
TGTGCCAGCAGCCAGACTCCCGCCGTACCTTACAATGAGCAGTTCTTC	CASSQTPAVPYNEQFF	-	TRBV6-6	TRBJ2-1	-
TGTGCCAGCAGTTTATTTCTGGGGCAGGGGACTGAAGCTTTCTTT	CASSLFLGQGTEAFF	-	TRBV28	TRBJ1-1	-
TGCGCCAGCAGCTTAGAGAGTACAGGGTCTGAAAAACTGTTTTTT	CASSLESTGSEKLFF	once	TRBV5-1	TRBJ1-4	-
TGTGCCAGCAGCTCGACTAGCGGCCAAGAGACCCAGTACTTC	CASSSTSGQETQYF	-	TRBV7-9	TRBJ2-5	TRBD2
TGTGCCAGCAGCCCACCGCCGGGACTCCCAGATACGCAGTATTTT	CASSPPPGLPDTQYF	few	TRBV7-2	TRBJ2-3	-
TGTGCCAGCAGCCTACGACTAGCGGCCACCGGGGAGCTGTTTTTT	CASSLRLAATGELFF	-	TRBV14	TRBJ2-2	TRBD2
TGTGCCAGCAGGCCTCGACAGGTTACTTTCGGGGAGCTGTTTTTT	CASRPRQVTFGELFF	once	TRBV28	TRBJ2-2	-
TGTGCCAGCAGCCGAGGGGCAAGCTCCTACGAGCAGTACTTC	CASSRGASSYEQYF	-	TRBV7-2	TRBJ2-7	-
TGTGCCAGCAGCTTAGCGGCCACCACAGATACGCAGTATTTT	CASSLAATTDTQYF	-	TRBV7-9	TRBJ2-3	-
TGTGCCAGCAGCTTAGGACGTCTCAATGGCGAGCAGTACTTC	CASSLGRLNGEQYF	-	TRBV11-3	TRBJ2-7	-
TGTGCCAGCAGCTCTACATGGCGGGGGACAGATACGCAGTATTTT	CASSSTWRGTDTQYF	-	TRBV5-4	TRBJ2-3	TRBD2
TGTGCCAGCAGAAGGGACAGGGGGCGGGGAAACACCATATATTTT	CASRRDRGRGNTIYF	-	TRBV28	TRBJ1-3	TRBD1
TGTGCCAGCAGTGGAGAGACAGGGGTCGAGCAGTACTTC	CASSGETGVEQYF	-	TRBV2	TRBJ2-7	TRBD1
TGTGCCAGTAGGCAACAGGGGGGGGATACGCAGTATTTT	CASRQQGGDTQYF	-	TRBV19	TRBJ2-3	-
TGCAGCGTTGATGAGCCCGGGGAGCTGTTTTTT	CSVDEPGELFF	-	TRBV29-1	TRBJ2-2	-
TGCGCCAGCAGCCAGGAGGGGGGATTCGGCTCCTACGAGCAGTACTTC	CASSQEGGFGSYEQYF	once	TRBV4-1	TRBJ2-7	-
TGCGCCAGCAGTACCCCAAGACAGACAACGGGCTACGAGCAGTACTTC	CASSTPRQTTGYEQYF	-	TRBV10-1	TRBJ2-7	-